This TCR beta chain was sequenced during a study of shared T cell receptors in the human thymus. V lost 6 bases and J lost 9; bases outside the gene matches: 14. CDR3 length: 15 amino acids. Germline assignment: CDR1 MDHEN and CDR2 SYDVKM. This clone was recorded only once. Libraries were prepared by immunoSEQ multiplex PCR; TCRdb keeps only in-frame clonotypes and omits some of them. The profile covers around 730,000 clones, with roughly 85% appearing a single time and around 0.01% taken by the ten largest. This sample was also put to use in a study of human thymus T cells. That work contributes: Obtained as resections during corrective heart surgery, the thymus tissue was then studied. Biased V and J segment usage appeared in thymus and peripheral blood.

The source material was thymocytes. The chain combines TRBV28 with TRBJ1-3, with 7 bases aligning to TRBD1. The TCR originated in a girl younger than two with a congenital heart defect. CDR3 DNA sequence: TGTGCCAGCAGCTTAGGTGGACCAGGGGGAGTCACCATATATTTT. Amino acids: CASSLGGPGGVTIYF.